A selection of T cell receptor beta chains follows, all from one sample in a study of human T cells and chemical hapten exposure. Each CDR3 protein is one row after TCRdb ran MiXCR on the RACE reads. The sample holds approximately 350,000 distinct CDR3 sequences, over 6% seen once. Sequenced here: whole blood, sampled in connection with sensitization to the hapten diphenylcyclopropenone (DPC). These receptors came from a woman younger than 30 with alopecia areata. Some clones in this sample may be carry-over from other donors' samples. Both conserved end residues are part of each CDR3. The D gene is left open where the match is weak. Size tells how often a clone was seen (once, few, many) or the class of an expanded clone, and some rows leave it out.

TRBJ2-7 | TRBV20-1 | - | - | CSASIADEQYF | TGCAGTGCTAGTATAGCGGACGAGCAGTACTTC
TRBJ1-1 | TRBV4-3 | - | many | CASSHIYQNLGVEAFF | TGCGCCAGCAGCCACATCTATCAAAATCTCGGAGTTGAAGCTTTCTTT
TRBJ1-2 | TRBV21-1 | - | - | CASSMVQGRYGYTF | TGTGCCAGCAGCATGGTACAGGGACGGTATGGCTACACCTTC
TRBJ2-3 | TRBV6-6 | TRBD2 | many | CASRTSAGTDTQYF | TGTGCCAGCAGAACTAGCGCTGGAACAGATACGCAGTATTTT
TRBJ1-4 | TRBV6-2/TRBV6-3 | - | few | CASTKYAGTNEKLFF | TGTGCCAGCACTAAATACGCCGGAACTAATGAAAAACTGTTTTTT
TRBJ2-7 | TRBV6-1 | - | many | CASSEWGPSYEQYF | TGTGCCAGCAGTGAATGGGGACCGTCCTACGAGCAGTACTTC
TRBJ2-1 | TRBV9 | - | few | CASSVDSHPLFF | TGTGCCAGCAGCGTAGACTCCCACCCCCTGTTCTTC
TRBJ1-6 | TRBV6-5 | TRBD1 | few | CASSYSLGGTGGFSAYNSPLHF | TGTGCCAGCAGTTACTCCTTGGGCGGGACAGGGGGCTTTTCGGCCTATAATTCACCCCTCCACTTT
TRBJ2-3 | TRBV6-5 | TRBD2 | few | CASTGGLAGTGDTQYF | TGTGCCAGCACCGGGGGACTAGCGGGGACCGGAGATACGCAGTATTTT
TRBJ1-2 | TRBV25-1 | - | - | CASSEYATPNYGYTF | TGTGCCAGCAGTGAATACGCGACACCGAACTATGGCTACACCTTC
TRBJ1-5 | TRBV3-1 | - | - | CASSQDYRGNQPQHF | TGTGCCAGCAGCCAAGATTACAGGGGCAATCAGCCCCAGCATTTT
TRBJ1-2 | TRBV9 | TRBD1 | - | CASSVDWTGGYGNTF | TGTGCCAGCAGCGTAGACTGGACAGGGGGATATGGCAACACCTTC
TRBJ2-5 | TRBV11-1 | - | - | CASSDRQEEGQETQYF | TGTGCCAGCAGCGACCGACAGGAGGAGGGCCAAGAGACCCAGTACTTC
TRBJ2-7 | TRBV11-2 | - | few | CASSLDRRLEQYF | TGTGCCAGCAGCTTAGACCGCCGCTTAGAGCAGTACTTC
TRBJ1-6 | TRBV3-1 | TRBD1 | many | CASSLGTGGYEPLHF | TGTGCCAGCAGCCTGGGAACAGGGGGTTACGAACCCCTCCACTTT
TRBJ1-2 | TRBV29-1 | - | - | CSVEVQFPYYGYTF | TGCAGCGTTGAAGTGCAGTTCCCTTACTATGGCTACACCTTC
TRBJ2-7 | TRBV12-3/TRBV12-4 | - | many | CASSLSPTNSYEQYF | TGTGCCAGCAGTTTGAGTCCCACAAATAGCTACGAGCAGTACTTC
TRBJ2-3 | TRBV7-2 | - | few | CASSLNDFGTQYF | TGTGCCAGCAGCTTGAATGACTTTGGTACGCAGTATTTT
TRBJ1-4 | TRBV21-1 | - | many | CASSKVGSTNEKLFF | TGTGCCAGCAGCAAAGTCGGGTCAACTAATGAAAAACTGTTTTTT
TRBJ2-7 | TRBV11-2 | - | - | CASSLLRGTYEQYF | TGTGCCAGCAGCTTATTGAGGGGGACCTACGAGCAGTACTTC
TRBJ2-3 | TRBV7-2 | - | many | CASSSAKERQDTQYF | TGTGCCAGCAGCTCCGCTAAGGAGCGGCAAGATACGCAGTATTTT
TRBJ1-1 | TRBV29-1 | TRBD1 | many | CSVGQGGSEAFF | TGCAGCGTTGGACAGGGAGGATCGGAAGCTTTCTTT
TRBJ2-3 | TRBV27 | - | few | CASSLEGRTFTDTQYF | TGTGCCAGCAGTTTAGAAGGGCGGACCTTCACAGATACGCAGTATTTT
TRBJ2-7 | TRBV12-3/TRBV12-4 | - | - | CASSLDPITGTVDEQYF | TGTGCCAGCAGTTTAGACCCGATAACCGGGACCGTCGACGAGCAGTACTTC
TRBJ2-2 | TRBV28 | TRBD2 | - | CASRLAGGTGELFF | TGTGCCAGCCGACTAGCGGGGGGCACCGGGGAGCTGTTTTTT
TRBJ1-4 | TRBV6-2/TRBV6-3 | - | many | CASTGEAEKLFF | TGTGCCTCAACCGGGGAAGCTGAAAAACTGTTTTTT
TRBJ2-3 | TRBV20-1 | - | - | CSAKGGAHTDTQYF | TGCAGTGCTAAGGGGGGGGCCCACACAGATACGCAGTATTTT
TRBJ1-4 | TRBV4-2 | TRBD1 | - | CASSPFVDRDEKLFF | TGTGCCAGCAGCCCGTTCGTGGACAGGGATGAAAAACTGTTTTTT
TRBJ2-3 | TRBV7-8 | - | - | CASSLAPGSDTQYF | TGTGCCAGCAGCTTAGCTCCTGGTTCGGATACGCAGTATTTT
TRBJ1-5 | TRBV6-1 | - | many | CASSETANSNQPQHF | TGTGCCAGCAGTGAGACAGCGAATAGCAATCAGCCCCAGCATTTT
TRBJ1-2 | TRBV12-3/TRBV12-4 | - | many | CASSLGERYGYTF | TGTGCCAGCAGTTTAGGGGAACGCTATGGCTACACCTTC
TRBJ1-2 | TRBV20-1 | - | many | CSASRMGDTNYGYTF | TGCAGTGCTAGTAGGATGGGAGACACGAACTATGGCTACACCTTC
TRBJ2-7 | TRBV6-6 | - | few | CASTTRNYEQYF | TGTGCCAGCACGACAAGAAACTACGAGCAGTACTTC
TRBJ2-1 | TRBV29-1 | - | few | CSVQGLAVMHEQFF | TGCAGCGTCCAAGGACTGGCAGTTATGCATGAGCAGTTCTTC
TRBJ1-5 | TRBV6-1 | - | few | CASGPRGFNQPQHF | TGTGCCAGCGGGCCCCGGGGCTTCAATCAGCCCCAGCATTTT
TRBJ2-7 | TRBV6-5 | TRBD2 | few | CASSGGAYEQYF | TGTGCCAGCAGCGGGGGGGCCTACGAGCAGTACTTC
TRBJ1-4 | TRBV7-9 | TRBD1 | - | CASSPNRGLSEKLFF | TGTGCCAGCAGCCCGAACAGGGGCCTATCTGAAAAACTGTTTTTT
TRBJ2-5 | TRBV18 | - | few | CASSRGTPPQETQYF | TGTGCCAGCTCACGCGGGACTCCGCCGCAAGAGACCCAGTACTTC
TRBJ2-1 | TRBV20-1 | TRBD2 | - | CSAREGRLAGGYNEQFF | TGCAGTGCTAGAGAGGGCCGGCTAGCGGGGGGGTACAATGAGCAGTTCTTC
TRBJ2-5 | TRBV7-8 | - | many | CASSLGGQETQYF | TGTGCCAGCAGTCTGGGGGGTCAAGAGACCCAGTACTTC
TRBJ2-3 | TRBV28 | TRBD2 | - | CASSSLGTSGATDTQYF | TGTGCCAGCAGTTCACTGGGGACTAGCGGAGCCACAGATACGCAGTATTTT
TRBJ2-7 | TRBV12-3/TRBV12-4 | - | - | CASSARETSYEQYF | TGTGCCAGCAGTGCCCGAGAAACCTCCTACGAGCAGTACTTC
TRBJ1-2 | TRBV6-4 | TRBD1 | many | CASSAGDSYGYTF | TGTGCCAGCAGTGCAGGGGACAGCTATGGCTACACCTTC
TRBJ2-5 | TRBV7-8 | - | - | CASSLAWGAQETQYF | TGTGCCAGCAGCTTAGCGTGGGGGGCCCAAGAGACCCAGTACTTC